This is a list of T cell receptor beta chains from one sample in a study of PD-1 blockade in classical Hodgkin lymphoma. Here immunoSEQ multiplex PCR was the method, and the copy in TCRdb shows in-frame clones only, minus some. The sample consists of 15,000 to 20,000 clones, around four fifths of them appearing once. Sequencing was performed on CD4+ T cells from blood, taken before the fourth cycle of nivolumab. The receptor set was obtained from a human donor with classical Hodgkin lymphoma. Both conserved end residues are part of each CDR3. Each record gives: CDR3 DNA, CDR3 protein, D gene, clone size, V gene, J gene. D genes are given only for firm matches. Size values are once, few and many counts, or a class for expanded clones, and some rows have none.

CDR3nt: TGTGCCACACGACAGGGCGGCTCCTACAATGAGCAGTTCTTC; CDR3aa: CATRQGGSYNEQFF; d_gene: TRBD1; abundance: -; v_gene: TRBV19; j_gene: TRBJ2-1
CDR3nt: TGTGCCAGCAGTCTATCACGCGACCCTGGAAACACCATATATTTT; CDR3aa: CASSLSRDPGNTIYF; d_gene: -; abundance: -; v_gene: TRBV28; j_gene: TRBJ1-3
CDR3nt: TGTGCCAGCAGTGGTACGACGGGATATACAGATACGCAGTATTTT; CDR3aa: CASSGTTGYTDTQYF; d_gene: -; abundance: once; v_gene: TRBV2; j_gene: TRBJ2-3
CDR3nt: TGTGCCATCAGTGAGACAGTGAACACTGAAGCTTTCTTT; CDR3aa: CAISETVNTEAFF; d_gene: -; abundance: -; v_gene: TRBV10-3; j_gene: TRBJ1-1
CDR3nt: TGTGCCAGCAGTTTGAGGGTTGCGGGGGGCGCCCTTATATCCGAGCTGTTTTTT; CDR3aa: CASSLRVAGGALISELFF; d_gene: TRBD2; abundance: -; v_gene: TRBV27; j_gene: TRBJ2-2
CDR3nt: TGCGCCAGCAGCTTGGGGAGGACAGGGGCTGAAGCTTTCTTT; CDR3aa: CASSLGRTGAEAFF; d_gene: TRBD1; abundance: -; v_gene: TRBV5-1; j_gene: TRBJ1-1
CDR3nt: TGTGCCAGCAGCCCCTCCGGGACAGGGGGTCAGCCCCAGCATTTT; CDR3aa: CASSPSGTGGQPQHF; d_gene: TRBD1; abundance: -; v_gene: TRBV7-8; j_gene: TRBJ1-5
CDR3nt: TGTGCCAACACCGGGGGGCTTAGCAATCAGCCCCAGCATTTT; CDR3aa: CANTGGLSNQPQHF; d_gene: -; abundance: -; v_gene: TRBV19; j_gene: TRBJ1-5
CDR3nt: TGTGCCAGCAGGAAGGGACAGAGCACCGGGGAGCTGTTTTTT; CDR3aa: CASRKGQSTGELFF; d_gene: TRBD1; abundance: once; v_gene: TRBV6-4; j_gene: TRBJ2-2
CDR3nt: TGTGCCACCAGCAGGGGGGGACAGGGTTATCAGCCCCAGCATTTT; CDR3aa: CATSRGGQGYQPQHF; d_gene: TRBD1; abundance: -; v_gene: TRBV15; j_gene: TRBJ1-5
CDR3nt: TGTGCCAGCAGTGCTGAGACAGGGGGTGAAGCTTTCTTT; CDR3aa: CASSAETGGEAFF; d_gene: TRBD1; abundance: few; v_gene: TRBV6-4; j_gene: TRBJ1-1
CDR3nt: TGCAGCGCATGGACAGGGGGGAGAGAGACCCAGTACTTC; CDR3aa: CSAWTGGRETQYF; d_gene: TRBD1; abundance: -; v_gene: TRBV29-1; j_gene: TRBJ2-5
CDR3nt: TGTGCCAGCAGCTTAGCGGGGGTAAATGAGCAGTTCTTC; CDR3aa: CASSLAGVNEQFF; d_gene: -; abundance: -; v_gene: TRBV7-6; j_gene: TRBJ2-1
CDR3nt: TGTGCCAGCACCAATACATACGAGCAGTACTTC; CDR3aa: CASTNTYEQYF; d_gene: -; abundance: once; v_gene: TRBV7-9; j_gene: TRBJ2-7
CDR3nt: TGTGCCAGCAGTTTAGGCGGTTCTGAGACCCAGTACTTC; CDR3aa: CASSLGGSETQYF; d_gene: -; abundance: once; v_gene: TRBV28; j_gene: TRBJ2-5
CDR3nt: TGTGCCAGCAGCTTACAACAGGGAGCGTACGAGCAGTACTTC; CDR3aa: CASSLQQGAYEQYF; d_gene: -; abundance: -; v_gene: TRBV7-2; j_gene: TRBJ2-7
CDR3nt: TGTGCCAGCAGGTTCGTTAGCGGGAGGGCAACCTACGAGCAGTACTTC; CDR3aa: CASRFVSGRATYEQYF; d_gene: TRBD2; abundance: -; v_gene: TRBV2; j_gene: TRBJ2-7
CDR3nt: TGTGCCAGCAGTTGGGACTACTCTAGAGGGGAGCTGTTTTTT; CDR3aa: CASSWDYSRGELFF; d_gene: TRBD2; abundance: -; v_gene: TRBV6-4; j_gene: TRBJ2-2
CDR3nt: TGCGCCAGCAGCGGCCAGGAAGGCTCCTACAATGAGCAGTTCTTC; CDR3aa: CASSGQEGSYNEQFF; d_gene: -; abundance: -; v_gene: TRBV5-1; j_gene: TRBJ2-1
CDR3nt: TGTGCCAGCAGGCGAGGGGGCGTGGGCAATCAGCCCCAGCATTTT; CDR3aa: CASRRGGVGNQPQHF; d_gene: TRBD1; abundance: -; v_gene: TRBV28; j_gene: TRBJ1-5
CDR3nt: TGTGCCAGCAGCTTAGTTCTAGGTGGGACTGGAAACACCATATATTTT; CDR3aa: CASSLVLGGTGNTIYF; d_gene: -; abundance: few; v_gene: TRBV7-2; j_gene: TRBJ1-3
CDR3nt: TGTGCCAGTAGTCCGACGGTGCGGGTCTACGAGCAGTACTTC; CDR3aa: CASSPTVRVYEQYF; d_gene: -; abundance: -; v_gene: TRBV19; j_gene: TRBJ2-7
CDR3nt: TGTGCCATCGGGACGTCCTCCTACGAGCAGTACTTC; CDR3aa: CAIGTSSYEQYF; d_gene: -; abundance: -; v_gene: TRBV28; j_gene: TRBJ2-7
CDR3nt: TGTGCCAGCAGGCGAACCGGGACAATTAACTATGGCTACACCTTC; CDR3aa: CASRRTGTINYGYTF; d_gene: -; abundance: -; v_gene: TRBV27; j_gene: TRBJ1-2
CDR3nt: TGTGCCATCAGCCGGACAGGGGGCAATAGCGGTTCCATTCCGAATTCCTACGAGCAGTACTTC; CDR3aa: CAISRTGGNSGSIPNSYEQYF; d_gene: TRBD1; abundance: once; v_gene: TRBV10-3; j_gene: TRBJ2-7
CDR3nt: TGTGCCAGCAGCTCCCGGGACAGCACAGATACGCAGTATTTT; CDR3aa: CASSSRDSTDTQYF; d_gene: -; abundance: few; v_gene: TRBV7-9; j_gene: TRBJ2-3
CDR3nt: TGTGCCAGCAGGGCGGTACAGGGGACTCAGCCCCAGCATTTT; CDR3aa: CASRAVQGTQPQHF; d_gene: TRBD1; abundance: -; v_gene: TRBV6-1; j_gene: TRBJ1-5
CDR3nt: TGCGCCAGCAGCAACGGGACTAGCGGGAGTCGTGAGCAGTTCTTC; CDR3aa: CASSNGTSGSREQFF; d_gene: TRBD2; abundance: -; v_gene: TRBV5-1; j_gene: TRBJ2-1
CDR3nt: TGTGCCAGCAGGGAGACTAGCGGGAGGGCTAACTCCTACAATGAGCAGTTCTTC; CDR3aa: CASRETSGRANSYNEQFF; d_gene: TRBD2; abundance: -; v_gene: TRBV2; j_gene: TRBJ2-1
CDR3nt: TGTGCCAGCAGCTCTATATGGACTGAAGCTTTCTTT; CDR3aa: CASSSIWTEAFF; d_gene: -; abundance: -; v_gene: TRBV7-8; j_gene: TRBJ1-1
CDR3nt: TGTGCCAGCATCCTCACACGGGACTTTAGTTACGAGCAGTACTTC; CDR3aa: CASILTRDFSYEQYF; d_gene: -; abundance: -; v_gene: TRBV6-1; j_gene: TRBJ2-7
CDR3nt: TGTGCCAGCAGCCAAGCCGGCTGGGAGGGAGGGGGTCGGGGGGAGCTGTTTTTT; CDR3aa: CASSQAGWEGGGRGELFF; d_gene: -; abundance: once; v_gene: TRBV4-2; j_gene: TRBJ2-2
CDR3nt: TGCGCCAGCAGCCCTTCGGGACAGCCCCAGCATTTT; CDR3aa: CASSPSGQPQHF; d_gene: -; abundance: -; v_gene: TRBV5-1; j_gene: TRBJ1-5
CDR3nt: TGCGCCAGCAGCTTGGGGACAGCAGGCTACACCTTC; CDR3aa: CASSLGTAGYTF; d_gene: -; abundance: -; v_gene: TRBV5-1; j_gene: TRBJ1-2
CDR3nt: TGCAGCGTGAACTCATACCAAGAGACCCAGTACTTC; CDR3aa: CSVNSYQETQYF; d_gene: -; abundance: -; v_gene: TRBV29-1; j_gene: TRBJ2-5
CDR3nt: TGCGCCAGCAGCTTCACAGTCGGCGACGAGCAGTACTTC; CDR3aa: CASSFTVGDEQYF; d_gene: -; abundance: -; v_gene: TRBV5-1; j_gene: TRBJ2-7
CDR3nt: TGTGCCTGTACCCCGGGACCAGTTCTCTCTGGGGCCAACGTCCTGACTTTC; CDR3aa: CACTPGPVLSGANVLTF; d_gene: -; abundance: -; v_gene: TRBV30; j_gene: TRBJ2-6
CDR3nt: TGTGCCAGCACCCTGACAGGGGCGCAGGAGCAGTACTTC; CDR3aa: CASTLTGAQEQYF; d_gene: TRBD1; abundance: -; v_gene: TRBV6-1; j_gene: TRBJ2-7
CDR3nt: TGTGCCAGTAGTATAGTTGGGACAGGGGGACGAGCTTTCTTT; CDR3aa: CASSIVGTGGRAFF; d_gene: TRBD1; abundance: -; v_gene: TRBV19; j_gene: TRBJ1-1
CDR3nt: TGTGCCAGCAGTTGGACAGGGCGGGGGATGAACACTGAAGCTTTCTTT; CDR3aa: CASSWTGRGMNTEAFF; d_gene: TRBD1; abundance: -; v_gene: TRBV28; j_gene: TRBJ1-1
CDR3nt: TGTGCCAGCAGTGTCGCTCACTCCTACAATGAGCAGTTCTTC; CDR3aa: CASSVAHSYNEQFF; d_gene: -; abundance: -; v_gene: TRBV6-1; j_gene: TRBJ2-1
CDR3nt: TGCGCCAGCAGCTTGGCCCCCGAGAACACCGGGGAGCTGTTTTTT; CDR3aa: CASSLAPENTGELFF; d_gene: -; abundance: -; v_gene: TRBV5-1; j_gene: TRBJ2-2
CDR3nt: TGTGCCAGAAGCTTGGATCATCTCGTCTCAACACCCGGGGAGCTGTTTTTT; CDR3aa: CARSLDHLVSTPGELFF; d_gene: -; abundance: -; v_gene: TRBV5-3; j_gene: TRBJ2-2
CDR3nt: TGTGCCATCAGTGACTCTCGGGGAAATTACAATGAGCAGTTCTTC; CDR3aa: CAISDSRGNYNEQFF; d_gene: -; abundance: -; v_gene: TRBV10-3; j_gene: TRBJ2-1